Shown below are 7 T cell receptor beta chains from a single sample sequenced in a study of monozygotic twins with inflammatory bowel disease. With the 5' RACE reads reprocessed, TCRdb shows one record per CDR3 protein and no DNA. Its table lists about 300,000 distinct CDR3 sequences. The sequenced sample consisted of blood. Receptors were obtained from a human donor with ulcerative colitis or Crohn's disease, or a healthy co-twin of an affected twin (not recorded which).

This rearrangement joins TRBV20-1 to TRBJ2-7; TCRdb calls TRBD1, which cannot be checked without DNA. CDR1 DFQATT and CDR2 SNEGSKA come from the germline V gene (reference sequence). CDR3 length: 14 amino acids. The chain's CDR3 is CSARGPGRGYEQYF.

This rearrangement joins TRBV7-8 to TRBJ2-6. The germline CDR1 and CDR2 sequences are SGHVS and FQNEAQ. The CDR3 extends over 16 amino acids. CDR3: CASSLLSISGANVLTF. Looking up the rest from reference TRBV7-8 and TRBJ2-6 gives the full variable domain: GAGVSQSPRYKVAKRGQDVALRCDPISGHVSLFWYQQALGQGPEFLTYFQNEAQLDKSGLPSDRFFAERPEGSVSTLKIQRTQQEDSAVYLCASSLLSISGANVLTFGAGSRLTVL.

The V and J genes are TRBV20-1 and TRBJ1-1. The CDR3 has 18 residues. The germline V gene encodes CDR1 DFQATT and CDR2 SNEGSKA (reference sequence). CDR3 in amino acids: CSARDEVRGRVPWTEAFF.

The chain recombines TRBV19 with TRBJ1-6; the D call of TRBD1 rests on TCRdb alone, since no DNA is present to check it. From germline, CDR1 is LNHDA and CDR2 SQIVND (reference sequence). The CDR3 is made up of 14 amino acids. The CDR3 sequence: CASALTGGGSPLHF.

This rearrangement joins TRBV3-1 to TRBJ1-6. This CDR3 comprises 17 residues. Germline V gene data show CDR1 as LGHDT and CDR2 as YNNKEL (reference sequence). This CDR3 reads CASSPRRGRPWNSPLHF.

This rearrangement joins TRBV10-3 to TRBJ2-5; TCRdb selects TRBD2, and the lack of DNA leaves this call unchecked. This CDR3 region has 16 residues. Germline-derived CDR1 and CDR2 are ENHRY and SYGVKD. CDR3 amino acids: CAISDASGGPEETQYF.

The gene calls are TRBV5-5 and TRBJ1-6; the D gene TCRdb calls, TRBD1, cannot be checked with no DNA. CDR1 SGHKS and CDR2 YYEKEE come from the germline V gene (reference sequence). The CDR3 is made up of 14 amino acids. The CDR3 loop reads CASSSGTVDSPLHF.